These 2 T cell receptor beta chains share one sample of origin, sequenced in a study of blood T cell repertoires in COVID-19. The table came from immunoSEQ multiplex PCR; TCRdb's copy has only in-frame clones and leaves some out. The sample shows under 200,000 clones, about 86% of them seen only once. Sequencing used peripheral blood. The receptor set was obtained from a man aged 50-60 years with active or convalescent COVID-19.

The genes are TRBV6-2 or TRBV6-3 and TRBJ2-2; 11 bases agree with TRBD2. CDR3 length: 17 amino acids. After removal of 2 bases from V and 1 base from J, the junction contained 3 bases not matched to a gene. CDR1 is MNHEY and CDR2 is SVGEGT in the germline V gene. CDR3 loop: CASSYGTSGLNTGELFF. The DNA for the CDR3 is TGTGCCAGCAGTTACGGGACTAGCGGTCTGAACACCGGGGAGCTGTTTTTT.

V is TRBV25-1 and J is TRBJ2-2, with D tentatively TRBD2 (6 bases). V was clipped by 3 bases and J by 5 bases, with 10 bases between them. Germline assignment: CDR1 MGHDK and CDR2 SYGVNS. This CDR3 comprises 14 residues. CDR3 sequence reads: CASSDGRGTGELFF. DNA for the CDR3: TGTGCCAGCAGTGACGGTCGGGGGACCGGGGAGCTGTTTTTT.